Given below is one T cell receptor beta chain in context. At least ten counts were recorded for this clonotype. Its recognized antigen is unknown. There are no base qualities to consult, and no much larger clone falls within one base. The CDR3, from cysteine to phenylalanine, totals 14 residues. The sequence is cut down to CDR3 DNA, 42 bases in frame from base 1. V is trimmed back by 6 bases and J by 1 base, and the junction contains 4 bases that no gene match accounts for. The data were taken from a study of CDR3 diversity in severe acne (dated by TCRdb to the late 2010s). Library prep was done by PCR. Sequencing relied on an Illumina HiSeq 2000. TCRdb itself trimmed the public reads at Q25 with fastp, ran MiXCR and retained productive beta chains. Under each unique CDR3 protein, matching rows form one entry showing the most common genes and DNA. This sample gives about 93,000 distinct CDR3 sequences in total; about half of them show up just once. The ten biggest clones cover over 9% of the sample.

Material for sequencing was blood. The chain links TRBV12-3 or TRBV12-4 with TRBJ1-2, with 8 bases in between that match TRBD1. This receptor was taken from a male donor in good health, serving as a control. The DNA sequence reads TGTGCCAGCAGCGGGACAGGTGATAACTATGGCTACACCTTC. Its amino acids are CASSGTGDNYGYTF.